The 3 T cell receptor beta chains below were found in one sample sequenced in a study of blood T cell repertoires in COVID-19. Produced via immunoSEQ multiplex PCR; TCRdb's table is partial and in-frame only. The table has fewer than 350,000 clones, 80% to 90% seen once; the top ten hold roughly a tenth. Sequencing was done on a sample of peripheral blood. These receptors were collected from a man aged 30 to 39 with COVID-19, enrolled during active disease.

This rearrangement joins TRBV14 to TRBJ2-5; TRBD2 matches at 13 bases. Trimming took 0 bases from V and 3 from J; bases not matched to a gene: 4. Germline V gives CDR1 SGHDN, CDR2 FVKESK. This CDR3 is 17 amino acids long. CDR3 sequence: CASSQDLGLAGEETQYF. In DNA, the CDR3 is TGTGCCAGCAGCCAAGATCTAGGACTAGCGGGGGAAGAGACCCAGTACTTC.

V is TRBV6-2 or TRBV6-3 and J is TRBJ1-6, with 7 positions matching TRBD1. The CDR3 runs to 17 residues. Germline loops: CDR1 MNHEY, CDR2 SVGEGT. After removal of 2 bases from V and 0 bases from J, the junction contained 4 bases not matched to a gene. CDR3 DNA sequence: TGTGCCAGCAGTTACCGACAGGGAAGCTCCTATAATTCACCCCTCCACTTT. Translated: CASSYRQGSSYNSPLHF.

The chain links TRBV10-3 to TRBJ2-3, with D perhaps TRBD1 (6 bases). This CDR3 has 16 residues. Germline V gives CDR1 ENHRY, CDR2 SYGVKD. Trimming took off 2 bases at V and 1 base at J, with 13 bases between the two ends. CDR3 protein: CAISELLKGGTDTQYF. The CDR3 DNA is TGTGCCATCAGTGAGCTGCTGAAGGGGGGCACAGATACGCAGTATTTT.